Below are 11 T cell receptor beta chains sequenced from a single sample in a study of naive and memory T cell subsets. The library had UMIs added by 3' ligation of an oligonucleotide to TCR cDNA. The SP2 primer and nested alpha and beta constant region primers amplified ligated cDNA in four rounds. TCRdb reprocessed the UMI-ligation and nested PCR reads via MiXCR and lists one record per CDR3 protein. This sample has over 20,000 distinct CDR3 sequences; 4% to 6.5% occur once, and the top ten carry approximately 7%. The sequenced sample consisted of blood. The receptors were sampled from an adult in good health.

This clonotype was detected many times. The CDR3 loop is CSASVDEQFF. Here the CDR3 DNA reads TGCAGTGCTAGTGTGGATGAGCAGTTCTTC. The chain recombines TRBV20-1 with TRBJ2-1; no definite D call. Per the germline V gene, CDR1 is DFQATT and CDR2 is SNEGSKA (reference sequence). The CDR3 sequence is 10 residues long. Trimming removed 3 bases at V and 8 bases at J, with 5 bases between.

In its sample, this clonotype was seen many times. The V call is TRBV24-1, the J call TRBJ2-3; maybe TRBD2 (5 bases). Trimming cost V 2 bases and J 0 bases, with 8 bases left between them. There are 15 residues in the CDR3. CDR1 KGHDR and CDR2 SFDVKD come from the germline V gene. The CDR3 spells CATSDSRLSTDTQYF. The CDR3 nucleotides are TGTGCCACCAGTGATTCAAGACTAAGCACAGATACGCAGTATTTT.

This clonotype occurred many times. The chain uses TRBV20-1 and TRBJ2-7, with D perhaps TRBD1 (6 bases). Germline CDR1 reads DFQATT; CDR2 reads SNEGSKA (reference sequence). The CDR3 sequence is 14 residues long. V was trimmed by 3 bases and J by 0 bases, leaving 12 bases between them. The CDR3 region has the DNA TGCAGTGCTAGGATCGACAGGATCTCCTACGAGCAGTACTTC. Its protein is CSARIDRISYEQYF.

This clonotype was detected a few times. The chain couples TRBV19 to TRBJ2-1; TRBD2 matches at 11 bases. Per the germline V gene, CDR1 is LNHDA and CDR2 is SQIVND (reference sequence). This CDR3 is 17 amino acids long. With V trimmed by 4 bases and J by 4 bases, 9 bases remained unmatched. For the CDR3, the DNA is TGTGCCAGTAGTAAGGCGACTAGCGGGACCTCTTACAATGAGCAGTTCTTC. It codes for CASSKATSGTSYNEQFF.

Comment on this clonotype: A read error may be the cause here, since a much bigger clone is one base away. The J gene is TRBJ1-5, the V gene TRBV12-3 or TRBV12-4; D remains ambiguous. The CDR3 has 11 residues. V lost 4 bases and J lost 6, with 4 bases in between. Here the CDR3 DNA reads TGTGCCAGCAGTTGCAGTCAGCCCCAGCATTTT. Its protein product is CASSCSQPQHF.

CDR3 in amino acids: CAISKANYGYTF. CDR3 DNA sequence: TGTGCCATCAGCAAAGCTAACTATGGCTACACCTTC. The chain links TRBV10-3 to TRBJ1-2; no definite D call. Germline CDR1 and CDR2: ENHRY and SYGVKD. V was clipped by 6 bases and J by 0 bases, with 5 bases between them. This CDR3 is built from 12 residues.

A few counts support this clonotype. This chain joins TRBV18 and TRBJ2-2; D possibly corresponds to TRBD2 (6 bases). The CDR3 is 16 residues long. V shed 3 bases and J shed 2 bases, with 13 bases lying between them. Looked up from germline, CDR1 is KGHSH and CDR2 is LQKENI. The CDR3 region has the DNA TGTGCCAGCTCACCTGGGGCAGGGACTAACACCGGGGAGCTGTTTTTT. This codes for CASSPGAGTNTGELFF.

This clonotype was seen ten or more times. The chain uses TRBV6-5 and TRBJ1-2; 8 positions match TRBD1. Germline CDR1 is MNHEY and CDR2 is SVGAGI. The CDR3 has 14 residues. V trimming: 3 bases; J trimming: 3 bases; junction bases outside the gene matches: 3. CDR3 bases: TGTGCCAGCAGTTATTCGACAGGGGACTATGGCTACACCTTC. This sequence encodes CASSYSTGDYGYTF.

This clonotype came up many times. The chain carries TRBV7-9 and TRBJ2-5, with 14 bases fitting TRBD2. Germline-derived CDR1 and CDR2 are SEHNR and FQNEAQ (reference sequence). The junction had 9 bases not matched to a gene; V was cut back by 4 bases and J by 5 bases. This CDR3 comprises 17 residues. The CDR3 reads CASSSAGLAGVLETQYF. In DNA, the CDR3 is TGTGCCAGCAGCTCCGCGGGACTAGCGGGAGTCCTTGAGACCCAGTACTTC.

This clonotype was observed many times. The CDR3 sequence: CSVGTGINQPQHF. The CDR3 DNA sequence: TGCAGCGTTGGAACAGGGATCAATCAGCCCCAGCATTTT. The chain recombines TRBV29-1 with TRBJ1-5, with a weak D call TRBD1 (6 bases). Per germline, CDR1 SQVTM and CDR2 ANQGSEA. The CDR3 loop spans 13 amino acids. Deletions cut 4 bases from V and 3 bases from J, with 10 bases between.

This clonotype was counted between two and nine times. The chain has TRBV28 and TRBJ2-2, with a possible D match to TRBD2 (5 bases). Deletions cut 2 bases from V and 4 bases from J, with 11 bases between. CDR3 length: 15 amino acids. In germline, CDR1 is MDHEN, CDR2 SYDVKM. CDR3 DNA sequence: TGTGCCAGCAGTTTAGGCCTAGCCCGCACCGGGGAGCTGTTTTTT. Translated: CASSLGLARTGELFF.